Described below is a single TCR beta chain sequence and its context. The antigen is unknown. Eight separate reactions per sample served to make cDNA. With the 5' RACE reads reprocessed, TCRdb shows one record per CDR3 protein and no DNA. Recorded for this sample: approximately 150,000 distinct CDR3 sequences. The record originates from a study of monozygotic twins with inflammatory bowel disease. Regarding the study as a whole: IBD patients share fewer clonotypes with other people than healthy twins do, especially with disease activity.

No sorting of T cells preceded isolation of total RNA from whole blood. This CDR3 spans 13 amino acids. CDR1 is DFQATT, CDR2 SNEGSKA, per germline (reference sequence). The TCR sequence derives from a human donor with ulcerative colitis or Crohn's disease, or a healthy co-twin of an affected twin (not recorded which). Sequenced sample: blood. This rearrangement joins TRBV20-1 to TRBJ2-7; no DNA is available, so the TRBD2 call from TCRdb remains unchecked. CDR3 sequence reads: CSARGGGDYEQYF.